This T cell receptor beta chain was obtained from a study of cytomegalovirus exposure and HLA in healthy donors (dated by TCRdb to the late 2010s). Regarding the complete study: An earlier analysis of about 560 of the donors reported about 260 Gb of sequence data and 117 million unique TCR beta sequences obtained from about 179 million T cells. High-throughput TCR immunosequencing, statistical association of individual TCRs with disease status, and machine learning were combined to predict cytomegalovirus infection status. Genome-wide SNP genotypes for about 55% of the roughly 670 donors were used in a later genetic analysis, which treated that subset as a discovery cohort. The study was designed to test whether signatures of past pathogen exposure could be identified by cataloging public T cell receptors. The number of donors typed differed by locus, with about 629-640 for A, B, C, DRB1 and DQB1, more than 500 for DQA1, about 610 for DPA1, and under 490 for DPB1. Of the roughly 420 genotyped donors, 81% were placed in the genetic ancestry cluster associated with self-reported Caucasian donors. An early release that covered several hundred HLA-typed donors contained about 300 gigabases of sequencing data and some 87 million unique TCR sequences. Across 398 genotyped donors of the cohort, an average of approximately 240,000 unique TCR beta nucleotide sequences per donor were sequenced, and approximately 17% of those sequences were non-productive. In a later analysis, previously published TCR beta repertoires from 666 donors were re-analyzed and high-resolution HLA genotyping was added so that TCR occurrence patterns could be studied. Several DR-DQ haplotypes were handled as single units for association and clustering because linkage in the cohort was strong. The study used immunosequencing to profile the T cell repertoires of more than 650 subjects and linked those repertoires to cytomegalovirus serostatus. Every repertoire in the discovery cohort had been generated on one and the same sequencing platform. To decide whether each TCR beta V gene segment behaved as functional or pseudogenic, an earlier analysis of some 540 of the donors relied on high-throughput TCR beta sequencing. HLA typing included class I and class II loci at four-digit resolution. In addition to the first cohort of around 670 subjects, a separate validation cohort of over 90 different subjects was used. Rather than using new phenotypic data, the later analysis identified candidate immune exposures from TCR beta sequences and from how often those sequences occurred across donors. Donor age, sex, ethnicity and CMV serostatus were compiled alongside the repertoire data. Overall results and qualifications from the work: At a false discovery rate of 0.05, a later analysis linked 16,951 TCR beta sequences to specific HLA alleles. According to the authors, the approach could potentially be generalized to other disease states and immunological phenotypes. Correlated functional status among segregating V segments might be attributable to linkage disequilibrium, but an unknown experimental factor could not be ruled out. A later analysis reported that several top co-occurrence clusters appeared linked to parvovirus B19, influenza, CMV and Epstein-Barr virus. In a later analysis, the rate of TCR association differed among HLA loci, with DRB1 alleles having the most associated TCRs and HLA-C alleles having the fewest. This cohort had only TCR beta chains sequenced, and the lack of alpha or paired-chain data limited which features could be detected. When HLA alleles, especially DR and DQ, strongly co-occurred, TCR associations were difficult to assign to individual alleles. An earlier analysis of around 500 of the donors showed that most TCR beta V segments appeared in productive rearrangements either about 90% or about 30% of the time, which broadly matched IMGT annotations. For the cohort, immune exposure information was limited to CMV serostatus. A further reported finding was that TCR beta sequences accurately predicted the HLA-A and HLA-B alleles for most subjects in the first cohort. The study gave a list of 150 to 200 TCR beta chains associated with cytomegalovirus. A later analysis found that HLA-associated TCR beta chains were more clonally expanded and had lower generation probabilities than equally common non-associated chains. A later analysis found that most CMV-associated TCR beta chains appeared HLA-restricted, with HLA associations seemingly driven largely by CMV exposure. The classifier was reported to diagnose cytomegalovirus status with high specificity and sensitivity in both the original and validation cohorts. The earlier analysis of a few hundred of the donors excluded fewer than 20 rarely observed V segments, including chromosome 9 orphons, because counts were too low. A group of highly shared sequence variants was considered likely to be a technical artifact of the sequencing pipeline. Because some donors lacked HLA typing at each locus, the association tests relied only on the typed subset. Most TCR sequences were observed very rarely across donors, whereas some public TCRs were present in many individuals. In a later genetic analysis, a missense DCLRE1C variant was associated with V-gene and J-gene trimming of TCR beta chains, and the association was replicated in an independent cohort. Because the 87-base-pair reads could not distinguish some IMGT-functional V segments, including TRBV6-2 and TRBV6-3, those segments were excluded. The presence/absence analyses assumed that sequencing depth was roughly uniform across donors, and that assumption may not be true. Three of the identified cytomegalovirus-associated TCR beta chains were confirmed in vitro to be specific for cytomegalovirus antigens. A later genetic analysis reported fewer N-insertions in productive TCRs among donors in an Asian-associated ancestry cluster than the roughly 650-donor mean.

V is pruned by 1 base and J by 4 bases, leaving 3 bases of the junction without a gene match. Including cysteine and phenylalanine, the CDR3 has 15 amino acids. Only the CDR3 portion is preserved as DNA: 45 bases, with reading frame beginning at the first base. Looking up the germline V gene yields CDR1 SGHAT and CDR2 FQNNGV. Worth noting for this clone: Its antigen is currently not known. Within one base of it there is no much larger clone, and no base qualities were kept.

The cohort comprised around 700 healthy bone marrow donors. All cohort members were sampled while nominally healthy, although unrecorded immune exposures were likely present. The donor was CMV seronegative and was included in the group of a few hundred seronegative cohort members. A peripheral blood sample was provided by each donor, and peripheral blood mononuclear cells were used for TCR beta sequencing. Genomic DNA extraction from the blood cell samples was performed with the Qiagen DNeasy Blood Extraction Kit. The protocol used for the library was the immunoSEQ multiplex PCR assay. A mixture of 60 forward primers for TCR Vbeta segments and 13 reverse primers for TCR Jbeta segments was used in the multiplex PCR. The CDR3 region of rearranged TCR beta genes was amplified from genomic DNA by a multiplex PCR assay. Amplified TCR beta libraries were sequenced as 87-base-pair reads on the Illumina HiSeq System. Turning to the authors' computational methods: In a later analysis, some 80 million unique TCR beta chains were counted across the 500 to 850 repertoires, and around 10 million of these chains were shared by at least two donors. Raw reads were error-corrected and collapsed into unique sequences by a nearest-neighbor algorithm in which closely related sequences were merged to remove PCR and sequencing errors. To assign V, D and J gene segments, CDR3 sequences were aligned to IMGT reference sequences. For a sequence to be retained, at least a six-nucleotide match to both a V gene segment and a J gene segment was required. Rearrangements were classified as productive when the CDR3 lacked stop codons and remained in frame with V and J, and all other rearrangements were classified as non-productive. Following IMGT convention, CDR3 was defined as the stretch from the second conserved V-encoded cysteine up to the conserved J-encoded phenylalanine. The earlier analysis of about 640 of the donors excluded any sequence lacking an unambiguous match to a single V gene segment. In an earlier analysis of 500 to 750 of the donors, V segments were called functional above 56.7% productive rearrangements and were called segregating when the between-donor standard deviation exceeded 5%. A statistical classification framework was built to diagnose cytomegalovirus status from the catalog of TCR beta chain sequences. In a later analysis, V and J genes were assigned by comparing TCR nucleotide sequences against IMGT/GENE-DB human TR gene sequences. The TCRdist pipeline was used in a later analysis to assign CDR3 sequences and most-parsimonious VDJ recombination scenarios. In a later analysis, each TCR beta chain was defined by its CDR3 amino acid sequence together with its V-gene family, and reads lacking a unique V-gene family were excluded. A later analysis removed 450 to 600 highly shared, low-generation-probability nucleotide sequences to deal with suspected cross-contamination and a sequencing artifact. A later analysis calculated a clonal expansion index for each public chain from normalized within-repertoire ranks of inferred template counts. In a later analysis, generation probabilities were computed using a VDJ recombination model fitted to out-of-frame rearrangements, and the results were checked against IGoR. In a later analysis, TCR-TCR, TCR-HLA and TCR-CMV co-occurrence was scored with hypergeometric tests, and a repertoire-size bias correction was applied to TCR pairs. In a later analysis, false discovery rates were estimated by permuting HLA or CMV assignments 20 times. A later analysis grouped co-occurring TCRs with DBSCAN, adding TCRdist sequence similarity when clustering within HLA-allele-positive subsets. Co-occurrence clustering excluded repertoires with fewer than 30,000 or more than 120,000 public chains, plus five with anomalous nucleotide sharing. TCRdb stores this immuneACCESS table with in-frame sequences only. Part of the clones is absent; in the studies checked, under half of the shortfall reflects unresolved V genes, and no reason is known for the rest. V and J calls and clone size follow that table, whereas D and trimming were derived from the DNA. A total of under 130,000 clones appear in this sample, over 70% of them only once. Under 1.5% of the sample belongs to the ten largest clones.

This TCR was recovered from a man in his forties or fifties in good health and CMV-seronegative. Specimen: PBMCs. Recombination connected TRBV11-2 to TRBJ2-1; TRBD1 matches 8 bases in the middle. Read as DNA, the sequence is TGTGCCAGCAGCTTAGGACAGGGGACATACAATGAGCAGTTCTTC. Its translation reads: CASSLGQGTYNEQFF. The full variable domain, completed from the reference TRBV11-2 and TRBJ2-1 proteins outside the CDR3, reads EAGVAQSPRYKIIEKRQSVAFWCNPISGHATLYWYQQILGQGPKLLIQFQNNGVVDDSQLPKDRFSAERLKGVDSTLKIQPAKLEDSAVYLCASSLGQGTYNEQFFGPGTRLTVL.